This T cell receptor beta chain appears in the sequencing data of a study of early T cells in non-severe SARS-CoV-2 infection (dated by TCRdb to the early 2020s). About the full investigation: TCR sequencing used bulk RNA from unsorted whole blood, so alpha and beta chains could not be paired. Findings and caveats that apply to the study as a whole: Matching against VDJdb was skewed toward anti-spike CD8 responses, likely underestimated virus-specific expansions, and missed private and CD4 specificities.

Notes on this clonotype: What antigen it recognizes has not been identified. No much larger clone exists at a distance of one base, and base qualities are not known.

The study was a case-control design nested within a healthcare worker cohort in London, UK, with weekly nasopharyngeal swab PCR tests and blood sampling. Healthcare workers were recruited between 23 and 31 March 2020, during the week of the UK lockdown, and were followed weekly for up to roughly 16 weeks. At the junction V is shortened by 1 base and J by 0 bases, with 10 bases in between. From the germline V gene, CDR1 is SGHDN and CDR2 is FVKESK. Spanning cysteine to phenylalanine, the CDR3 consists of 15 amino acids. Only the CDR3 part of the read is kept: 45 bases, read in frame from the first base. Library preparation was by 5' RACE. Instrument on record: NextSeq 500. To correct for sequencing error and PCR bias, the TCR library protocol tagged individual cDNA molecules with unique molecular identifiers. Both TCR alpha and beta chains were sequenced, and tight co-correlation was observed between alpha and beta sequence abundances in each sample. The authors' analysis ran thus. Decombinator V4 was used to perform V gene, J gene and CDR3 annotation of TCR sequences. TCRs were defined as expanded if a significant change between any two time points was detected under a Poisson model with p below 0.0001. Abundances of TCRs were expressed as counts per million after normalisation to the total number of TCRs sequenced in each sample. TRAV1-2 paired with TRAJ12, TRAJ20 or TRAJ33 defined MAIT TCRs, while TRAV10 paired with TRAJ18 defined iNKT TCRs. VDJdb, accessed 1 November 2021, was searched for CMV, EBV and SARS-CoV-2 annotated TCRs, with TCRs annotated for multiple antigens excluded. TCRdb passed the public sequencing reads through fastp at Q25 and MiXCR, retaining productive beta sequences. Each CDR3 protein appears once, grouped with its most common genes and DNA. The authors' filters were not applied to this entry. For this sample the table gives about 98,000 distinct CDR3 sequences, of which over 13% were detected only once. The ten biggest clones cover over 6.5% of the sample.

This clonotype was sampled from an adult who was a healthcare worker with PCR-confirmed SARS-CoV-2 infection or an uninfected control (not recorded which). The sequencing sample was made of whole blood. The chain employs TRBV14 and TRBJ2-7; a confident D gene designation cannot be given. At the DNA level, the sequence is TGTGCCAGCAGCCAAGCGCGAGGACCCTCCTACGAGCAGTACTTC. It translates as CASSQARGPSYEQYF. The entire variable domain, with the stretches around the CDR3 drawn from the reference TRBV14 and TRBJ2-7 proteins, is EAGVTQFPSHSVIEKGQTVTLRCDPISGHDNLYWYRRVMGKEIKFLLHFVKESKQDESGMPNNRFLAERTGGTYSTLKVQPAELEDSGVYFCASSQARGPSYEQYFGPGTRLTVT.